The clone carrying this T cell receptor beta chain came up many times. Its antigen is unknown. CDR1 and CDR2 from the germline V gene are ENHRY and SYGVKD. Between the trimmed V and J ends, which lost 11 bases and 4 bases, there was a span of 12 bases. The CDR3 sequence is 11 residues long. This entry is derived from a study of blood T cells in healthy people across ages. Points from the study as a whole: Long-lived donors had more naive CD4+ cells and higher diversity than aged donors. Researchers judged that diversity estimates from one million T cells fell short of true values.

A J-beta primer mix and a sample-barcoded 5' primer were used in a second PCR of about 7 to 12 cycles. Each sample provided no less than 2.5 million CDR3-containing paired-end reads. TCRdb reanalysed the 5' RACE reads using MiXCR and keeps one entry per CDR3 protein. The repertoire has hundreds of thousands of distinct CDR3 sequences, roughly 50% of them found once; the top ten carry around 24%. At least 5.5 micrograms of total RNA were extracted per sample. This chain connects TRBV10-3 to TRBJ2-7, with no clear D. Sequenced: blood. This clonotype originated in a man aged 35-49 years in good health. CDR3 in DNA: TGTGCCTCGTCCGGCCGGTACGAGCAGTACTTC. Protein: CASSGRYEQYF.